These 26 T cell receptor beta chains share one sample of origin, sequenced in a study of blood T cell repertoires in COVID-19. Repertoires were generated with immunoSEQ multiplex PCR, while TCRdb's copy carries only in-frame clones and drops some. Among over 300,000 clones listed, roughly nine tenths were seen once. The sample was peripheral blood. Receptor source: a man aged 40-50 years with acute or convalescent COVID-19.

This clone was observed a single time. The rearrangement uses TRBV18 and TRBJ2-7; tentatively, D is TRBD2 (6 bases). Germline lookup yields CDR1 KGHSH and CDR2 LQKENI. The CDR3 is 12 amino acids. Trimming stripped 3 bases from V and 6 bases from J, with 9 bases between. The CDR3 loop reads CASSPGGGEQYF. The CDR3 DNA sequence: TGTGCCAGCTCACCGGGGGGTGGCGAGCAGTACTTC.

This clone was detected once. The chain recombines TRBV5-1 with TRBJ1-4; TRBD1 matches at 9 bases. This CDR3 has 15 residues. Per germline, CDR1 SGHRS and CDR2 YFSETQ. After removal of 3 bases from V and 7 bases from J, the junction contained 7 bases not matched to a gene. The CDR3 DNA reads TGCGCCAGCAGCTCATTACAGGGGGCCGCTGAAAAACTGTTTTTT. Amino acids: CASSSLQGAAEKLFF.

The CDR3 DNA follows: TGTGCCAGCAGCTTATTAGCGGGAGGGCCGTGGGAGACCCAGTACTTC. As protein: CASSLLAGGPWETQYF. The chain employs TRBV5-6 and TRBJ2-5, with TRBD2 matching 11 bases. Germline assignment: CDR1 SGHDT and CDR2 YYEEEE. Trimming took 2 bases from V and 5 from J; bases not matched to a gene: 8. This CDR3 region has 16 residues.

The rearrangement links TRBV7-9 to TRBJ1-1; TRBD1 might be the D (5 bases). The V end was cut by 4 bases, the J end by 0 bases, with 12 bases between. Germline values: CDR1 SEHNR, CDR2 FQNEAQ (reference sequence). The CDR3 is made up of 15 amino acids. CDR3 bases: TGTGCCAGCAGCTCTCAGGGCGCCGTGAACACTGAAGCTTTCTTT. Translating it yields CASSSQGAVNTEAFF.

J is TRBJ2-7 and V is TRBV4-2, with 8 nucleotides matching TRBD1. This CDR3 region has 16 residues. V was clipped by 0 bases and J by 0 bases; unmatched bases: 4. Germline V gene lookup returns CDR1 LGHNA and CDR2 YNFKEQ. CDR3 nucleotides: TGTGCCAGCAGCCAAGAATTGGGGACAGGCTCCTACGAGCAGTACTTC. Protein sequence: CASSQELGTGSYEQYF.

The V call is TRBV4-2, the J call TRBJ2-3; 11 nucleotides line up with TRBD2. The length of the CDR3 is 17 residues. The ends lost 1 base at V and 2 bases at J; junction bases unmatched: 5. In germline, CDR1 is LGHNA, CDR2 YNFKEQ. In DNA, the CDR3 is TGTGCCAGCAGCCAAGGGGCTAGCGGGGGGTACACAGATACGCAGTATTTT. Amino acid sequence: CASSQGASGGYTDTQYF.

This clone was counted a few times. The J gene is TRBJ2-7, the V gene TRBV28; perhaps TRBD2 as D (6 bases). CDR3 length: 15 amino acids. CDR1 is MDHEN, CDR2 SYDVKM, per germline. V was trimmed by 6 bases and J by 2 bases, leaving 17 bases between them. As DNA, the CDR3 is TGTGCCAGCAGGACGGAGGGAGGTTGGACCTACGAGCAGTACTTC. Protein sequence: CASRTEGGWTYEQYF.

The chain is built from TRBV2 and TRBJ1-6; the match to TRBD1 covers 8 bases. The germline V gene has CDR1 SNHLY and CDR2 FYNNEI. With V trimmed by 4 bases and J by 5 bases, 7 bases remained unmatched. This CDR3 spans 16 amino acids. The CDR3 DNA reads TGTGCCAGCAGTGGGCAGGGGGCTATTAATAATTCACCCCTCCACTTT. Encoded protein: CASSGQGAINNSPLHF. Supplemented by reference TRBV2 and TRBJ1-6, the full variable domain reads EPEVTQTPSHQVTQMGQEVILRCVPISNHLYFYWYRQILGQKVEFLVSFYNNEISEKSEIFDDQFSVERPDGSNFTLKIRSTKLEDSAMYFCASSGQGAINNSPLHFGNGTRLTVT.

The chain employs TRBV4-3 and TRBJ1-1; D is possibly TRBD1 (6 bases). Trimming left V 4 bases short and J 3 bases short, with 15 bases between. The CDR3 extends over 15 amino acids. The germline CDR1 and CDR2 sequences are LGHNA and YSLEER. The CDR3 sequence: CASSLTWAGDTEAFF. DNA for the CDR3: TGCGCCAGCAGCCTAACATGGGCAGGGGACACTGAAGCTTTCTTT.

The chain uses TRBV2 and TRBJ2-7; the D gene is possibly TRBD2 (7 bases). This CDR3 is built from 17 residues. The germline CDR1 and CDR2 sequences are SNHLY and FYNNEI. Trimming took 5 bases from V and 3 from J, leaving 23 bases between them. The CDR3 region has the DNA TGTGCCAGCAGTACCTACGGGGGGCAGGAGACGAACTACGAGCAGTACTTC. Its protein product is CASSTYGGQETNYEQYF.

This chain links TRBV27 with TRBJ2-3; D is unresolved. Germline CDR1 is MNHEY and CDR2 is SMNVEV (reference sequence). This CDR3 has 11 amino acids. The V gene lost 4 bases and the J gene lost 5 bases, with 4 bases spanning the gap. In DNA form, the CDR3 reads TGTGCCAGCAGTTATCAAGATACGCAGTATTTT. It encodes CASSYQDTQYF.

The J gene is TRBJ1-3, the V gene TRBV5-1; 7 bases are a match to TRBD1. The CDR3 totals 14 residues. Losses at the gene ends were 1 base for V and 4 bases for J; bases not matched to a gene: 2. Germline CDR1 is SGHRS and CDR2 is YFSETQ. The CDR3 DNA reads TGCGCCAGCAGCTTGCAGACAGGGGGAAACACCATATATTTT. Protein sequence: CASSLQTGGNTIYF.

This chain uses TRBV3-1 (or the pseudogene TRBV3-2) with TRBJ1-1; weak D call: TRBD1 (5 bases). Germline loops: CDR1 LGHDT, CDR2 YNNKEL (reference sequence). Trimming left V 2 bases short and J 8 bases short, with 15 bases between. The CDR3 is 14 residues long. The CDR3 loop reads CASSQKGSRVEAFF. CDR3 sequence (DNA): TGTGCCAGCAGCCAAAAGGGATCCAGGGTCGAAGCTTTCTTT.

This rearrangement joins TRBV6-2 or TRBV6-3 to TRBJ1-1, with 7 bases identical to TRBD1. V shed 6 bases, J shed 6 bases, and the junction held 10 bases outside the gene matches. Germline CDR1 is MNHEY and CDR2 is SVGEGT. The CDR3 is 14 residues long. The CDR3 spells CASSGTVGRAEAFF. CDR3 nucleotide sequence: TGTGCCAGCAGCGGGACAGTTGGTAGGGCTGAAGCTTTCTTT.

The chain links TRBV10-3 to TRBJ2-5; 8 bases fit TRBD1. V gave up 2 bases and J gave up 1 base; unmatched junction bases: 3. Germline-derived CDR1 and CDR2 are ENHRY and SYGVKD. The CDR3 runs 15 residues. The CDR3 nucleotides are TGTGCCATCAGTGAGCCGGACAGGGCCCAAGAGACCCAGTACTTC. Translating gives CAISEPDRAQETQYF.

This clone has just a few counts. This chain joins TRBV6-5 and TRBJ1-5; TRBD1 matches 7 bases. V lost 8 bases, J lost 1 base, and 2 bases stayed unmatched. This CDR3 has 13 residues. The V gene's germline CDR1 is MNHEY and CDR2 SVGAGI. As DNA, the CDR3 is TGTGCCAGCGCACAGGGGAGCAATCAGCCCCAGCATTTT. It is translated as CASAQGSNQPQHF.

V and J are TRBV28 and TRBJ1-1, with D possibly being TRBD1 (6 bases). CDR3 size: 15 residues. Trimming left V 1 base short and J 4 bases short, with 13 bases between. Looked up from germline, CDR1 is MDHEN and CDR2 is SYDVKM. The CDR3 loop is CASSLLAGGGTEAFF. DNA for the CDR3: TGTGCCAGCAGTTTATTAGCGGGGGGCGGCACTGAAGCTTTCTTT.

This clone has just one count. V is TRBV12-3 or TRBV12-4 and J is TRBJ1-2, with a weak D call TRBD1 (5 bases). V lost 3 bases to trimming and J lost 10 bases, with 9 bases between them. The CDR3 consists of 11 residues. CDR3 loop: CASSFQGSYTF. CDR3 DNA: TGTGCCAGCAGTTTTCAGGGTTCCTACACCTTC.

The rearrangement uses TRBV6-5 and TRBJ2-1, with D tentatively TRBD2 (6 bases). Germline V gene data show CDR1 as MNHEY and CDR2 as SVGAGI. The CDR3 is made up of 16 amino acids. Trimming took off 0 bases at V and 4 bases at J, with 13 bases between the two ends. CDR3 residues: CASSYSTRTEYNEQFF. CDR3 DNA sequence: TGTGCCAGCAGTTACTCGACTAGAACTGAGTACAATGAGCAGTTCTTC.

This chain's CDR3 is CAISPGQDIEAFF. Here the CDR3 DNA reads TGTGCCATCAGCCCGGGACAGGATATTGAAGCTTTCTTT. The chain recombines TRBV10-3 with TRBJ1-1; 8 bases align to TRBD1. The CDR3 consists of 13 residues. Germline CDR1 is ENHRY and CDR2 is SYGVKD. V gave up 6 bases and J gave up 7 bases; unmatched junction bases: 7.

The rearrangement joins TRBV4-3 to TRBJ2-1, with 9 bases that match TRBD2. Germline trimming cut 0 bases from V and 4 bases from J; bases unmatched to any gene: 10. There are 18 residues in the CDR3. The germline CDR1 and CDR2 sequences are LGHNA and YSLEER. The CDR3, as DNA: TGCGCCAGCAGCCAAGATCGAAGAGCGGGGGGCCTTTACAATGAGCAGTTCTTC. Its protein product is CASSQDRRAGGLYNEQFF.

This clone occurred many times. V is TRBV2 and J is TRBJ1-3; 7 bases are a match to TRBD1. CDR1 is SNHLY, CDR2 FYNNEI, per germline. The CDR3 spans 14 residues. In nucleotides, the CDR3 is TGTGCGGGGGGACAGCTTTCCTCTGGAAACACCATATATTTT. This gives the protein CAGGQLSSGNTIYF.

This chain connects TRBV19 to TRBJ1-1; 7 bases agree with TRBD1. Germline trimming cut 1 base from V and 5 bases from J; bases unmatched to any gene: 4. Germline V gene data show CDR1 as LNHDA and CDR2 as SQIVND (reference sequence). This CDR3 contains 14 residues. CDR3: CASSIGPRGTEAFF. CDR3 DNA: TGTGCCAGTAGTATAGGGCCCAGGGGGACTGAAGCTTTCTTT.

The CDR3 region has the DNA TGTGCCAGCAGCTTGGGACTAGCGAATGAGCAGTTCTTC. Translating it yields CASSLGLANEQFF. This chain connects TRBV7-3 to TRBJ2-1; 10 bases agree with TRBD2. Losses at the gene ends were 3 bases for V and 7 bases for J; bases not matched to a gene: 0. The CDR3 is 13 amino acids. CDR1 is SGHTA, CDR2 FQGTGA, per germline.

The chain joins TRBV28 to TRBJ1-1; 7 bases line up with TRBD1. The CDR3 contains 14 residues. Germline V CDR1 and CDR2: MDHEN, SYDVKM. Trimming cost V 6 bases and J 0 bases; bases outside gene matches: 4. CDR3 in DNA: TGTGCCAGCAGCTTGACAGGGATGAACACTGAAGCTTTCTTT. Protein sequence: CASSLTGMNTEAFF.

The CDR3 reads CASSLLAGELFF. The CDR3 DNA follows: TGCGCCAGCAGCTTGCTCGCCGGGGAGCTGTTTTTT. This chain connects TRBV5-1 to TRBJ2-2; D is undetermined. The CDR3 contains 12 residues. V shed 1 base and J shed 6 bases, with 4 bases lying between them. Germline assignment: CDR1 SGHRS and CDR2 YFSETQ. Variable domain in full (rest from reference TRBV5-1 and TRBJ2-2): KAGVTQTPRYLIKTRGQQVTLSCSPISGHRSVSWYQQTPGQGLQFLFEYFSETQRNKGNFPGRFSGRQFSNSRSEMNVSTLELGDSALYLCASSLLAGELFFGEGSRLTVL.